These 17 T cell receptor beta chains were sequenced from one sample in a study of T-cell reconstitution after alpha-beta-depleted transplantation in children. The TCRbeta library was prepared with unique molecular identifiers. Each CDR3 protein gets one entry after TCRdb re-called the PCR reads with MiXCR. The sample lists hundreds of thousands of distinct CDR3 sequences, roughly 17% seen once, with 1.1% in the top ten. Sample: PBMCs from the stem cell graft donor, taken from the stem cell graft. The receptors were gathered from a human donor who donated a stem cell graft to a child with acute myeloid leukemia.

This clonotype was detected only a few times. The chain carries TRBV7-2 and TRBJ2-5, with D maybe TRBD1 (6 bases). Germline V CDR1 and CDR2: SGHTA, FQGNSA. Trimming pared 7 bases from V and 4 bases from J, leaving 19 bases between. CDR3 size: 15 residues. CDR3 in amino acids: CASNPSQGWGETQYF. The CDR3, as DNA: TGTGCCAGCAACCCTTCCCAGGGGTGGGGAGAGACCCAGTACTTC.

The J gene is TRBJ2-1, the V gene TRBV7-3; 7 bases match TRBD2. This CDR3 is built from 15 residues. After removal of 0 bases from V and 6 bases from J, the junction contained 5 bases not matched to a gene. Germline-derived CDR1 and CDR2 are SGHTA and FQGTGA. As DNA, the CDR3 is TGTGCCAGCAGCTTAACGTCCTGGGGGGGCAATGAGCAGTTCTTC. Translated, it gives CASSLTSWGGNEQFF. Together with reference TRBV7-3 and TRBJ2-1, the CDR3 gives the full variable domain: GAGVSQTPSNKVTEKGKYVELRCDPISGHTALYWYRQSLGQGPEFLIYFQGTGAADDSGLPNDRFFAVRPEGSVSTLKIQRTERGDSAVYLCASSLTSWGGNEQFFGPGTRLTVL.

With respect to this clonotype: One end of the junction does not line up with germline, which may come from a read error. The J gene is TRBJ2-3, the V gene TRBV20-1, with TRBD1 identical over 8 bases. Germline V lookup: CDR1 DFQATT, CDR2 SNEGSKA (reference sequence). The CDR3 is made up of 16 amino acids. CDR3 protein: CCAKNLRDRSTDTQYF. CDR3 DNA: TGCTGTGCTAAAAACCTCCGGGACAGGAGCACAGATACGCAGTATTTT.

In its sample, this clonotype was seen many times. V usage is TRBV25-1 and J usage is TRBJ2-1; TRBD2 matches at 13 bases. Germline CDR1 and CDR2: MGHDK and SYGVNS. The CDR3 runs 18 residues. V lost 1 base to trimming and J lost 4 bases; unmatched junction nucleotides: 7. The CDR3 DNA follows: TGTGCCAGCAGTGAATCCGTGACTAGCGGGGGGTTATACAATGAGCAGTTCTTC. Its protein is CASSESVTSGGLYNEQFF.

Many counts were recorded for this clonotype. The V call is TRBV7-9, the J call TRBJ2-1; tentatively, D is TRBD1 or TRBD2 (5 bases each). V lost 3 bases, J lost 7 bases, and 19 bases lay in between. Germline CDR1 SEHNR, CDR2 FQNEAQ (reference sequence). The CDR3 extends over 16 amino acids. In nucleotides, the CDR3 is TGTGCCAGCAGCTTCCTTCCGGGGCATAGTGGAAATGAGCAGTTCTTC. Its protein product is CASSFLPGHSGNEQFF.

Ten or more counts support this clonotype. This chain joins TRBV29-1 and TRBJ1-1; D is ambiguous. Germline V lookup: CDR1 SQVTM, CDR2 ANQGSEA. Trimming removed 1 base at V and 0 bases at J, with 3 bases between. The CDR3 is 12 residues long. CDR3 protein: CSVEAMNTEAFF. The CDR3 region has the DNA TGCAGCGTTGAAGCTATGAACACTGAAGCTTTCTTT.

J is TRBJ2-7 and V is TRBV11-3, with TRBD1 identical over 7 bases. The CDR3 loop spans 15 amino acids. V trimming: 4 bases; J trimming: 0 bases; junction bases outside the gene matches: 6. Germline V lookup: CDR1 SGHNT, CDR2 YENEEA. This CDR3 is CASSSTGAASYEQYF. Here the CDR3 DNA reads TGTGCCAGCAGCTCTACAGGGGCTGCCTCCTACGAGCAGTACTTC.

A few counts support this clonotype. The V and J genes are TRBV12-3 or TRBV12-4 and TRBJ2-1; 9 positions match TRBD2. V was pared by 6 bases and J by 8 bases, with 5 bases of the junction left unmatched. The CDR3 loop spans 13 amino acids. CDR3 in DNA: TGTGCCAGCAGGACTAGCGGTTACGATGAGCAGTTCTTC. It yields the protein CASRTSGYDEQFF.

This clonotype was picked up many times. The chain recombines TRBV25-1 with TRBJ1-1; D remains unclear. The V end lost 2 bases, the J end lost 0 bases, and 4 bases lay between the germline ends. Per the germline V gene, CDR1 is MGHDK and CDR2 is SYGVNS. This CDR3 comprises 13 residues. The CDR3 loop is CASSERVNTEAFF. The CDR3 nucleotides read TGTGCCAGCAGTGAACGGGTGAACACTGAAGCTTTCTTT. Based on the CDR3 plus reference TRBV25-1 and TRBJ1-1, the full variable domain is EADIYQTPRYLVIGTGKKITLECSQTMGHDKMYWYQQDPGMELHLIHYSYGVNSTEKGDLSSESTVSRIRTEHFPLTLESARPSHTSQYLCASSERVNTEAFFGQGTRLTVV.

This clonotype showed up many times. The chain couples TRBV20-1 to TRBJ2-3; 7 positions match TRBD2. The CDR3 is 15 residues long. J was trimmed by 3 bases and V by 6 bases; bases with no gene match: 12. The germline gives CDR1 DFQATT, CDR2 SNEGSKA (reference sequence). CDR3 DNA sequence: TGCAGTGCCGTTTCAGGTCGCGGGGGAACAGATACGCAGTATTTT. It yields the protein CSAVSGRGGTDTQYF.

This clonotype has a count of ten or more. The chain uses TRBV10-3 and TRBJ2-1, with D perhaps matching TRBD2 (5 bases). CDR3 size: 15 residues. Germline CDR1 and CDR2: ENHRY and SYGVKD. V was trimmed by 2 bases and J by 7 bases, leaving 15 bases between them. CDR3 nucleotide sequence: TGTGCCATCAGTGAGGGATACACTAGGGCGAATGAGCAGTTCTTC. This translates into CAISEGYTRANEQFF.

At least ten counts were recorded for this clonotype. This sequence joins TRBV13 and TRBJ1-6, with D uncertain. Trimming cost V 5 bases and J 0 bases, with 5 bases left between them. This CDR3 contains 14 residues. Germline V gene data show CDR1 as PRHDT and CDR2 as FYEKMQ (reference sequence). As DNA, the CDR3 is TGTGCCAGCAGCCGGGGCTCCTATAATTCACCCCTCCACTTT. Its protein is CASSRGSYNSPLHF. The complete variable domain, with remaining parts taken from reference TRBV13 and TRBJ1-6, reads AAGVIQSPRHLIKEKRETATLKCYPIPRHDTVYWYQQGPGQDPQFLISFYEKMQSDKGSIPDRFSAQQFSDYHSELNMSSLELGDSALYFCASSRGSYNSPLHFGNGTRLTVT.

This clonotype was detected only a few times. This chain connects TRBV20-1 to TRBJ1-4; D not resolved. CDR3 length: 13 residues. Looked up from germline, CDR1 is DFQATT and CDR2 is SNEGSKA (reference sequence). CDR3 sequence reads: CSPLVGNNEKLFF. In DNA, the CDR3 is TGCAGCCCCCTCGTCGGGAATAATGAAAAACTGTTTTTT.

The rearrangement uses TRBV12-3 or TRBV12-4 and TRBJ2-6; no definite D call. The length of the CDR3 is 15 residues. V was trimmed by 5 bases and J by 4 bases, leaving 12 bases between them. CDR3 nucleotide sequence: TGTGCCAGCAGTCCTTCGGTAGCAGGGGCCAACGTCCTGACTTTC. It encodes CASSPSVAGANVLTF.

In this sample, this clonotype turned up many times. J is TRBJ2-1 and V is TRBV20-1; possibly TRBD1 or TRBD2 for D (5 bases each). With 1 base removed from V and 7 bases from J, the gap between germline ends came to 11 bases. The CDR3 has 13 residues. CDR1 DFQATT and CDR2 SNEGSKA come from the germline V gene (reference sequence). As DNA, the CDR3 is TGCAGTGCTAGAGGGGGGTCTCGGAATGAGCAGTTCTTC. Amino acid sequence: CSARGGSRNEQFF.

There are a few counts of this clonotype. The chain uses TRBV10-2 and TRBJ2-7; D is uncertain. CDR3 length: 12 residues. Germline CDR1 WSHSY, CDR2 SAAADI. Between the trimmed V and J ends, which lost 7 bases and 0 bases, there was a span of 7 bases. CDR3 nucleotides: TGCGCCAGCATGCATAACTCCTACGAGCAGTACGTC. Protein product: CASMHNSYEQYV.

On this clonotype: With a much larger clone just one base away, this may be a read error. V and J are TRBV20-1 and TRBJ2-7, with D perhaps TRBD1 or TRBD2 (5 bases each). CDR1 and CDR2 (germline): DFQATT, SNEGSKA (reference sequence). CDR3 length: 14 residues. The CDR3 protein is CSVREGTVTYEQYF. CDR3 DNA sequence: TGCAGTGTTAGAGAGGGGACGGTTACCTACGAGCAGTACTTC.